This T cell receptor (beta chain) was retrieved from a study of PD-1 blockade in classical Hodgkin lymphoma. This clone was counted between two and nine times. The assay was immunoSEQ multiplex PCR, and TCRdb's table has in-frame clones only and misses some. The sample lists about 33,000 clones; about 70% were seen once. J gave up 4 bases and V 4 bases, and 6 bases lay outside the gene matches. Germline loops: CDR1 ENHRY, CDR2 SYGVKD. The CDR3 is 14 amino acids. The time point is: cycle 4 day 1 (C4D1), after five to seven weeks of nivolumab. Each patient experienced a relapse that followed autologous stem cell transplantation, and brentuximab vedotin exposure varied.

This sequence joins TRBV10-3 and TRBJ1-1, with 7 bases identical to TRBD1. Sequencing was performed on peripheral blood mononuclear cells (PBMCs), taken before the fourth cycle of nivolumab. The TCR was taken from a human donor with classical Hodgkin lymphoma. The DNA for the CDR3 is TGTGCCATCAGTGTGAAGGGGGCAGGCACTGAAGCTTTCTTT. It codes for CAISVKGAGTEAFF.